One and the same sample provided the 19 T cell receptor beta chains below, sequenced in a study of blood T cell repertoires in COVID-19 (dated by TCRdb to the early 2020s). Library preparation used the immunoSEQ multiplex PCR assay. As stored in TCRdb, this immuneACCESS dataset retains in-frame rearrangements with V and J assigned. A fraction of the clones does not appear; measured against another copy, unresolved V genes explain less than half of the discrepancy, and the remainder lacks a known reason. Here the sample has roughly 300,000 clones; around 81% occur a single time. The ten largest clones capture around 2.9% of the sample. Sample: peripheral blood. Receptors originate from an older woman with active or convalescent COVID-19.

The chain carries TRBV19 and TRBJ2-3; 12 nucleotides match TRBD2. The CDR3 has 15 amino acids. The trim removed 7 bases at V and 3 bases at J, leaving 5 bases unmatched. Germline-derived CDR1 and CDR2 are LNHDA and SQIVND (reference sequence). CDR3 in amino acids: CASTPGLAGTDTQYF. The CDR3 nucleotides are TGTGCCAGTACCCCAGGACTAGCGGGGACAGATACGCAGTATTTT.

The chain uses TRBV2 and TRBJ1-5; TRBD1 might be the D (6 bases). Germline-derived CDR1 and CDR2 are SNHLY and FYNNEI. CDR3 length: 15 amino acids. Trimming removed 4 bases from V and 6 bases from J, with 16 bases in between. Here the CDR3 reads CASSVGRGPGQPQHF. The CDR3 DNA reads TGTGCCAGCAGTGTTGGCAGGGGCCCCGGTCAGCCCCAGCATTTT.

This clone has just one count. This sequence joins TRBV9 and TRBJ1-2; the D is unclear. Germline CDR1 is SGDLS and CDR2 is YYNGEE. V was pared by 3 bases and J by 3 bases, with 15 bases between. The CDR3 has 15 residues. The CDR3 region has the DNA TGTGCCAGCAGCGCCTCTTCGGTGGTGGACTATGGCTACACCTTC. This encodes CASSASSVVDYGYTF.

The chain carries TRBV27 and TRBJ1-5, with 8 bases lining up with TRBD1. V dropped 5 bases and J dropped 8; count of bases not matched to a gene: 11. Germline-derived CDR1 and CDR2 are MNHEY and SMNVEV (reference sequence). CDR3 size: 15 residues. The CDR3 coding sequence is TGTGCCAGCAGTACAGGGACAGGCCTCACGGAGCCCCAGCATTTT. Its protein product is CASSTGTGLTEPQHF.

The chain carries TRBV14 and TRBJ1-2, with 9 bases fitting TRBD1. J was trimmed by 4 bases and V by 5 bases; bases with no gene match: 5. Germline-derived CDR1 and CDR2 are SGHDN and FVKESK. This CDR3 spans 14 amino acids. The DNA of the CDR3 is TGTGCCAGCAGCATGCCGGGACAGGGCTATGGCTACACCTTC. Its protein is CASSMPGQGYGYTF.

The chain recombines TRBV5-1 with TRBJ1-2, with 10 nucleotides matching TRBD1. The germline V gene has CDR1 SGHRS and CDR2 YFSETQ. The junction had 8 bases not matched to a gene; V was cut back by 3 bases and J by 6 bases. CDR3 length: 15 residues. CDR3 protein: CASSWAGGTGDGYTF. The CDR3 DNA reads TGCGCCAGCAGCTGGGCCGGAGGGACAGGGGATGGCTACACCTTC.

On this clone itself: Other DNA sequences within the sample encode an identical CDR3. The chain is built from TRBV3-1 (or the pseudogene TRBV3-2) and TRBJ1-2; D is unclear. Per the germline V gene, CDR1 is LGHDT and CDR2 is YNNKEL (reference sequence). The CDR3 has 13 amino acids. Deletions cut 1 base from V and 0 bases from J, with 3 bases between. CDR3 sequence: CASSQAANYGYTF. The CDR3 DNA sequence: TGTGCCAGCAGCCAAGCTGCTAACTATGGCTACACCTTC.

The CDR3 region is CASKRWGGNNEQFF. CDR3 nucleotide sequence: TGTGCCAGTAAGCGTTGGGGGGGGAACAATGAGCAGTTCTTC. V is TRBV7-8 and J is TRBJ2-1; 7 bases map to TRBD2. The CDR3 has 14 residues. Germline loops: CDR1 SGHVS, CDR2 FQNEAQ. The V segment lost 9 bases and the J segment 5 bases; nucleotides outside the gene matches: 10.

The chain uses TRBV14 and TRBJ1-4, with D unclear. This CDR3 is 12 amino acids long. The V gene's germline CDR1 is SGHDN and CDR2 FVKESK. V lost 1 base to trimming and J lost 9 bases, with 6 bases between them. The CDR3 coding sequence is TGTGCCAGCAGCCAAGTTGGCCAAAAACTGTTTTTT. This translates into CASSQVGQKLFF.

The chain combines TRBV27 with TRBJ2-5; D is undetermined. Trimming stripped 4 bases from V and 3 bases from J, with 9 bases between. This CDR3 has 13 residues. The V gene's germline CDR1 is MNHEY and CDR2 SMNVEV (reference sequence). The CDR3 is CASSSRWKETQYF. CDR3 in DNA: TGTGCCAGCAGTTCCAGGTGGAAAGAGACCCAGTACTTC.

This chain joins TRBV5-1 and TRBJ1-3; 8 bases are a match to TRBD1. The CDR3 totals 16 residues. V dropped 4 bases and J dropped 0; count of bases not matched to a gene: 6. Germline V gene sequence: CDR1 SGHRS, CDR2 YFSETQ. CDR3 loop: CASSGGQAHSGNTIYF. CDR3 DNA sequence: TGCGCCAGCAGCGGGGGACAGGCACACTCTGGAAACACCATATATTTT.

J is TRBJ2-3 and V is TRBV19; TRBD1 might be the D (6 bases). This CDR3 spans 14 amino acids. Trimming stripped 4 bases from V and 3 bases from J, with 11 bases between. Germline CDR1 is LNHDA and CDR2 is SQIVND (reference sequence). The CDR3, as DNA: TGTGCCAGTAGTACGTCTAGGGGGACAGATACGCAGTATTTT. Its protein is CASSTSRGTDTQYF.

The chain carries TRBV13 and TRBJ2-7, with D hard to call. The V gene lost 1 base and the J gene lost 2 bases, with 3 bases spanning the gap. From germline, CDR1 is PRHDT and CDR2 FYEKMQ (reference sequence). CDR3 length: 12 amino acids. The CDR3 spells CASSLAAYEQYF. The CDR3 DNA follows: TGTGCCAGCAGCTTAGCGGCCTACGAGCAGTACTTC.

Only a few counts were recorded for this clone. The chain uses TRBV4-1 and TRBJ1-5, with D maybe TRBD1 (5 bases). V shed 0 bases and J shed 1 base, with 10 bases lying between them. The CDR3 runs 16 residues. CDR1 is MGHRA, CDR2 YSYEKL, per germline. This CDR3 is CASSQDRQISNQPQHF. The CDR3 DNA is TGCGCCAGCAGCCAAGATCGACAGATAAGCAATCAGCCCCAGCATTTT.

J is TRBJ1-2 and V is TRBV28, with a weak D call TRBD1 (6 bases). There are 13 residues in the CDR3. CDR1 and CDR2 (germline): MDHEN, SYDVKM. Deletions cut 6 bases from V and 4 bases from J, with 12 bases between. The CDR3 sequence is CASSTGPPYGYTF. The CDR3 nucleotides read TGTGCCAGCAGCACAGGGCCTCCCTATGGCTACACCTTC.

This clone is medium-sized in the sample. J is TRBJ1-5 and V is TRBV6-5; 7 nucleotides agree with TRBD1. V shed 8 bases and J 3 bases; nucleotides not matched to a gene: 7. The CDR3 consists of 14 residues. Germline V lookup: CDR1 MNHEY, CDR2 SVGAGI. The CDR3 DNA follows: TGTGCCAGCCGTCGCAGGGGGGACAATCAGCCCCAGCATTTT. Its protein is CASRRRGDNQPQHF.

The chain employs TRBV7-9 and TRBJ2-2, with D tentatively TRBD1 (5 bases). V lost 2 bases and J 5 bases, leaving 12 bases between the germline ends. This CDR3 has 15 residues. Germline V gives CDR1 SEHNR, CDR2 FQNEAQ (reference sequence). Here the CDR3 DNA reads TGTGCCAGCAGCTTACGGCAGGGTGATACCGGGGAGCTGTTTTTT. As protein: CASSLRQGDTGELFF.

This clone was picked up a small number of times. This CDR3 is CASSKGGLDEQYF. The DNA of the CDR3 is TGTGCCAGCAGCAAAGGGGGTTTGGACGAGCAGTACTTC. The V call is TRBV5-8, the J call TRBJ2-7; D perhaps matches TRBD1 (6 bases). The V and J ends lost 4 bases and 5 bases respectively, with 13 bases between them. CDR3 length equals 13 residues. Per germline, CDR1 SGHTS and CDR2 YDEGEE.

This clone was seen only a few times. CDR3 coding DNA: TGTGCCAGCAGTCCTTCTTGGGGATTTGGACAGAGCTTTGGAAACACCATATATTTT. Translated: CASSPSWGFGQSFGNTIYF. The J gene is TRBJ1-3, the V gene TRBV2; the D gene is possibly TRBD1 (6 bases). The length of the CDR3 is 19 residues. Looked up from germline, CDR1 is SNHLY and CDR2 is FYNNEI. V was pared by 5 bases and J by 3 bases, with 26 bases between. Filled out from reference TRBV2 and TRBJ1-3, the complete variable domain reads EPEVTQTPSHQVTQMGQEVILRCVPISNHLYFYWYRQILGQKVEFLVSFYNNEISEKSEIFDDQFSVERPDGSNFTLKIRSTKLEDSAMYFCASSPSWGFGQSFGNTIYFGEGSWLTVV.